This entry features one T cell receptor beta chain sequence. The V and J ends lost 2 bases and 12 bases, in that order; junction bases with no gene match: 14. In germline, CDR1 is GTSNPN, CDR2 SVGIG (reference sequence). The CDR3 runs 14 residues. The sample originates from a study of blood T cell repertoires in COVID-19. As for the study in general: Specimens from acute and convalescent COVID-19 originated in the United States, Italy and Spain. In each case, the material was cDNA or gDNA derived from T cells, B-cell-depleted T cells, or PBMCs.

Per the study methods: Reference gene primer amplification in the assay estimated nucleated cell counts. Sequencing was performed with immunoSEQ multiplex PCR; in TCRdb, only in-frame clones are kept and a portion is missing. V and J calls and clone size are those listed in that table; D and trimming were worked out from the DNA. This sample has under 100,000 clones; more than 75% occur once, and the top ten carry 0.85% to 1.3%. The sequence came from a human donor in a cohort sampled during active COVID-19. The chain is built from TRBV30 and TRBJ2-7, with 9 positions matching TRBD1. Sequenced input: peripheral blood. In nucleotides, the CDR3 is TGTGCCTGGAGTACACAGGGGGCCACCCGCGGGGGGTACTTC. It codes for CAWSTQGATRGGYF.